These T cell receptor beta chains were read from a single sample in a study of early T cells in non-severe SARS-CoV-2 infection. TCRdb reprocessed the 5' RACE reads via MiXCR and lists one record per CDR3 protein. The data contain 30,000 to 40,000 distinct CDR3 sequences, less than 5.5% of them singletons. Specimen: whole blood. The receptors shown here come from an adult who was a healthcare worker with PCR-confirmed SARS-CoV-2 infection or an uninfected control (not recorded which). CDR3s include the opening cysteine and the closing phenylalanine or tryptophan. D genes are given only for firm matches. Clone sizes are given selectively: once, few, many, or a class where the clone is expanded.

abundance	d_gene	v_gene	j_gene	CDR3nt	CDR3aa
NA	TRBD2	TRBV3-1	TRBJ2-3	TGTGCCAGCAGCCAATATCGCGGGGGGGCGAGCACAGATACGCAGTATTTT	CASSQYRGGASTDTQYF
many	NA	TRBV12-3/TRBV12-4	TRBJ1-6	TGTGCCAGCAGTTTGGGATTGGGGTCCCTCCACTTT	CASSLGLGSLHF
NA	TRBD1	TRBV20-1	TRBJ1-2	TGCAGTGCTAGCGGGACAGGGTTTGGCTACACCTTC	CSASGTGFGYTF
NA	TRBD1	TRBV2	TRBJ1-2	TGTGCCATACAGGGGATCGGCTATGGCTACACCTTC	CAIQGIGYGYTF
many	NA	TRBV27	TRBJ1-1	TGTGCCAGCAGTCCAAGAGATTCCCGTGCTAGGCTGAACACTGAAGCTTTCTTT	CASSPRDSRARLNTEAFF
many	NA	TRBV7-8	TRBJ1-1	TGTGCCAGCAGCTTATACACGGGTCCTGGCACTGAAGCTTTCTTT	CASSLYTGPGTEAFF
many	NA	TRBV4-3	TRBJ1-1	TGCGCCAGCAGCCAAGAATGGGTTCTTAACACTGAAGCTTTCTTT	CASSQEWVLNTEAFF
NA	NA	TRBV7-6	TRBJ1-1	TGTGCCAGCAGCCCCAAGATATGGGGTCCGAACACTGAAGCTTTCTTT	CASSPKIWGPNTEAFF
few	NA	TRBV7-2	TRBJ1-2	TGTGCCAGCAGCTTCGCAGGGGCCTATGGCTACACCTTC	CASSFAGAYGYTF
few	NA	TRBV3-1	TRBJ1-2	TGTGCCAGCAGCCAAGATTGGGCAGGCGTTAACTATGGCTACACCTTC	CASSQDWAGVNYGYTF
many	NA	TRBV11-2	TRBJ2-7	TGTGCCAGCAGCTCCCTCAGGGGGAGGGATGCCTACGAGCAGTACTTC	CASSSLRGRDAYEQYF
NA	TRBD1	TRBV29-1	TRBJ1-1	TGCAGCGTAGGGACAGGGAACACTGAAGCTTTCTTT	CSVGTGNTEAFF
many	TRBD1	TRBV29-1	TRBJ1-2	TGCAGCGTTAAGGACAGGGCGTCAAATGGCTACACCTTC	CSVKDRASNGYTF
NA	NA	TRBV20-1	TRBJ1-1	TGCAGTGCCAGCAGTGGGAACACTGAAGCTTTCTTT	CSASSGNTEAFF
few	NA	TRBV5-8	TRBJ2-3	TGTGCCAGCAAGGTCGCAGATACGCAGTATTTT	CASKVADTQYF
many	NA	TRBV29-1	TRBJ1-1	TGCAGCGTCGGGAGATTACTGAACACTGAAGCTTTCTTT	CSVGRLLNTEAFF
NA	TRBD1	TRBV4-3	TRBJ2-3	TGCGCCAGCAGCCCGAGTAGAGGGACAGGAGCAGATACGCAGTATTTT	CASSPSRGTGADTQYF
few	NA	TRBV6-5	TRBJ2-1	TGTGCCAGCCGCCGGCAGGACTACTACAATGAGCAGTTCTTC	CASRRQDYYNEQFF
many	NA	TRBV5-8	TRBJ2-4	TGTGCCAGCAGCTTGGGGCGGCAGGGGGGAAACATTCAGTACTTC	CASSLGRQGGNIQYF
NA	NA	TRBV12-3/TRBV12-4	TRBJ2-5	TGTGCCAGCAGTCCACACCAAGAGACCCAGTACTTC	CASSPHQETQYF
many	NA	TRBV20-1	TRBJ2-1	TGCAGTGCTCCCCGTTCGGGGGGCCAGAATGAGCAGTTCTTC	CSAPRSGGQNEQFF
NA	NA	TRBV2	TRBJ2-5	TGTGCCAGCAGTTTTCGGACATTGGAGACCCAGTACTTC	CASSFRTLETQYF
NA	NA	TRBV7-2	TRBJ2-7	TGTGCCAGCAGCTTCCCCCAGAACTACGAGCAGTACTTC	CASSFPQNYEQYF
many	NA	TRBV28	TRBJ1-5	TGTGCCAGCAGTTTGCTCAGCAATCAGCCCCAGCATTTT	CASSLLSNQPQHF
many	NA	TRBV9	TRBJ1-1	TGTGCCAGCAGCGTAGGGCTCTCCACTGAAGCTTTCTTT	CASSVGLSTEAFF
NA	TRBD1	TRBV7-9	TRBJ1-4	TGTGCCAGCAGCTTGGGACAGGGATGGAGTGAAAAACTGTTTTTT	CASSLGQGWSEKLFF
few	NA	TRBV28	TRBJ1-1	TGTGCCAGCATCCAGGGGCTCGGGGCTGAAGCTTTCTTT	CASIQGLGAEAFF
NA	TRBD2	TRBV7-7	TRBJ2-1	TGTGCCAGCAGCTTAGGCCCACCTAGCGGGGGGTGGAATGAGCAGTTCTTC	CASSLGPPSGGWNEQFF
NA	NA	TRBV7-8	TRBJ1-1	TGTGCCAGCAGCTTAGGTCGGGGAGAGAACACTGAAGCTTTCTTT	CASSLGRGENTEAFF
many	NA	TRBV2	TRBJ1-5	TGTGCCAGCAGGGCCATTGAGGGCAATCAGCCCCAGCATTTT	CASRAIEGNQPQHF
many	NA	TRBV20-1	TRBJ1-6	TGCAGTGCTGCCGTTAACGGTTATGGGAACGATAATTCACCCCTCCACTTT	CSAAVNGYGNDNSPLHF
many	NA	TRBV6-4	TRBJ2-1	TGTGCCAGCAGTACCTCCGGGACATCGGGTAATGAGCAGTTCTTC	CASSTSGTSGNEQFF